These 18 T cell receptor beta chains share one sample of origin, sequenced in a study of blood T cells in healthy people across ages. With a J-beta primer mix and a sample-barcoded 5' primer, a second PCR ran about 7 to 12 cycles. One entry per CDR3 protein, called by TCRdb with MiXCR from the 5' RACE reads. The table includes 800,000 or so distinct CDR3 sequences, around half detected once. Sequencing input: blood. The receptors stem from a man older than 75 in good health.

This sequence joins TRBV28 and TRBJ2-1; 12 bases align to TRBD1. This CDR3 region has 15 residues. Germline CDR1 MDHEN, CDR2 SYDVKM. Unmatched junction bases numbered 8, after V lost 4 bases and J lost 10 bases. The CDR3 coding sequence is TGTGCCAGCAGTTATGGGGGACAGGGGGCCTTGGAGCAGTTCTTC. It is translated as CASSYGGQGALEQFF. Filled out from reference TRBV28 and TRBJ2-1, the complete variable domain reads DVKVTQSSRYLVKRTGEKVFLECVQDMDHENMFWYRQDPGLGLRLIYFSYDVKMKEKGDIPEGYSVSREKKERFSLILESASTNQTSMYLCASSYGGQGALEQFFGPGTRLTVL.

This CDR3 is CASSYLSGDSTDTQYF. The CDR3 nucleotides read TGTGCCAGCAGCTACCTTAGCGGGGATAGCACAGATACGCAGTATTTT. This chain uses TRBV6-2 or TRBV6-3 with TRBJ2-3, with TRBD2 identical over 8 bases. CDR1 MNHEY and CDR2 SVGEGT come from the germline V gene. This CDR3 contains 16 residues. V was pared by 6 bases and J by 0 bases, with 8 bases of the junction left unmatched.

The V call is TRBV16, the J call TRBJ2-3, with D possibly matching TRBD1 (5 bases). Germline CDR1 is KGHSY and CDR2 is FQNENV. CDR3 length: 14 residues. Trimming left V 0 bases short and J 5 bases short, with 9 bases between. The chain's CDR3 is CASSQSGPRDTQYF. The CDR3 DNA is TGTGCCAGCAGCCAATCGGGGCCGAGAGATACGCAGTATTTT. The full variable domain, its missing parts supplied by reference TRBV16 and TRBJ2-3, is GEEVAQTPKHLVRGEGQKAKLYCAPIKGHSYVFWYQQVLKNEFKFLISFQNENVFDETGMPKERFSAKCLPNSPCSLEIQATKLEDSAVYFCASSQSGPRDTQYFGPGTRLTVL.

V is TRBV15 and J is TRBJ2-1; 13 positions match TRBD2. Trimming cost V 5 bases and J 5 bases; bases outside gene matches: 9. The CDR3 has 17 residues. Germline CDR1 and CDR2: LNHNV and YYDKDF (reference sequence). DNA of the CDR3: TGTGCCACCAGCGACAGGGGAGGACTAGCGGGAGACAATGAGCAGTTCTTC. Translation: CATSDRGGLAGDNEQFF.

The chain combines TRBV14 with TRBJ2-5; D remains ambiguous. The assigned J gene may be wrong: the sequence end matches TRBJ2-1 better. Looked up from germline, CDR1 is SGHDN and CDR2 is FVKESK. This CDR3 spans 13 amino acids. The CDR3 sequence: CASRTQTQETQFF. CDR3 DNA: TGTGCCAGCAGAACCCAAACCCAAGAGACCCAGTTCTTC.

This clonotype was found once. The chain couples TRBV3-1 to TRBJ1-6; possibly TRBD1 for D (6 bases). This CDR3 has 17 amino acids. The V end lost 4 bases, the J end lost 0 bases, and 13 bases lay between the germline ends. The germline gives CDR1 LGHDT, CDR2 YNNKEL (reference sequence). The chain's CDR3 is CASSLGGGGSYNSPLHF. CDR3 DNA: TGTGCCAGCAGCCTAGGAGGGGGGGGCTCCTATAATTCACCCCTCCACTTT.

DNA for the CDR3: TGCAGTGCTAGAGATGGAACGGGAGACCCCTACGAGCAGTACTTC. Translating gives CSARDGTGDPYEQYF. V gene TRBV20-1 combines with J gene TRBJ2-7, with D perhaps matching TRBD2 (6 bases). This CDR3 spans 15 amino acids. Trimming shortened V by 0 bases and J by 2 bases, and 14 bases separated the two germline ends. The V gene's germline CDR1 is DFQATT and CDR2 SNEGSKA (reference sequence).

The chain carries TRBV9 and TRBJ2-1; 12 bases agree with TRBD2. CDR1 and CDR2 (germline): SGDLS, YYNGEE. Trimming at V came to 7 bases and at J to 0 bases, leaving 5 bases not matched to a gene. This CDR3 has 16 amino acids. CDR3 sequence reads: CASGLAGGSSYNEQFF. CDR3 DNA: TGTGCCAGCGGGCTAGCGGGGGGGAGCTCCTACAATGAGCAGTTCTTC.

CDR3 loop: CASSSRLAGGHTGQDTQYF. The CDR3 coding sequence is TGTGCCAGCAGTTCTCGACTGGCGGGAGGGCATACCGGCCAAGATACGCAGTATTTT. The rearrangement links TRBV21-1 to TRBJ2-3; the listed D gene, TRBD2, was not tested against the DNA. TRBV21-1 is recorded as a pseudogene. The CDR3 totals 19 residues.

The CDR3 bases are TGTGCCAGCACCCTGGGCCCGGGGGATGAAAAACTGTTTTTT. Amino acids: CASTLGPGDEKLFF. The chain employs TRBV12-3 or TRBV12-4 and TRBJ1-4; TRBD1 might be the D (5 bases). The CDR3 covers 14 residues. V was clipped by 7 bases and J by 6 bases, with 15 bases between them.

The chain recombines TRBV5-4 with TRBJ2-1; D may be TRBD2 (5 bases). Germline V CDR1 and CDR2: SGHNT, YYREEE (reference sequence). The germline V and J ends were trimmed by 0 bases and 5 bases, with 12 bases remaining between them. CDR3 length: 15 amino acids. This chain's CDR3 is CASSLGLSDHNEQFF. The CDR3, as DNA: TGTGCCAGCAGCTTGGGACTATCGGACCACAATGAGCAGTTCTTC.

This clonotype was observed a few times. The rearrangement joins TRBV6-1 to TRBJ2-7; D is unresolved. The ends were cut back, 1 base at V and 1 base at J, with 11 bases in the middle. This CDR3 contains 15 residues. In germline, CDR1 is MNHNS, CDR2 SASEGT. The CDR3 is CASSEDSIQSYEQYF. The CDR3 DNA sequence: TGTGCCAGCAGTGAAGACTCGATCCAGTCCTACGAGCAGTACTTC.

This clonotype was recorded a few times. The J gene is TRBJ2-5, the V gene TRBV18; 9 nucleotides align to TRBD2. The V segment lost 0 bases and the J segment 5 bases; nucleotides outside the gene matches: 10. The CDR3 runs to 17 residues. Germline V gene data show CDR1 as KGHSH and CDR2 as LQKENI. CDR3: CASSPPGLAGQTETQYF. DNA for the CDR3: TGTGCCAGCTCACCACCGGGCCTAGCGGGACAAACCGAGACCCAGTACTTC. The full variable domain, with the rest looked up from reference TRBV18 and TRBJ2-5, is NAGVMQNPRHLVRRRGQEARLRCSPMKGHSHVYWYRQLPEEGLKFMVYLQKENIIDESGMPKERFSAEFPKEGPSILRIQQVVRGDSAAYFCASSPPGLAGQTETQYFGPGTRLLVL.

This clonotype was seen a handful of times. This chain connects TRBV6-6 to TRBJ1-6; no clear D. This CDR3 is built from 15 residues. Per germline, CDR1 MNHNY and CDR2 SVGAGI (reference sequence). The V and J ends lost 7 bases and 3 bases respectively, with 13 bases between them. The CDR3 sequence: CASTPFSRYNSPLHF. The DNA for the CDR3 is TGTGCCAGCACGCCATTCAGCCGCTATAATTCACCCCTCCACTTT.

DNA for the CDR3: TGTGCCAGCAGTTTAGCCGGACTCCCCACTGAAGCTTTCTTT. The encoded protein is CASSLAGLPTEAFF. V usage is TRBV12-3 or TRBV12-4 and J usage is TRBJ1-1, with D uncertain. The V and J ends lost 0 bases and 4 bases respectively, with 9 bases between them. This CDR3 has 14 residues.

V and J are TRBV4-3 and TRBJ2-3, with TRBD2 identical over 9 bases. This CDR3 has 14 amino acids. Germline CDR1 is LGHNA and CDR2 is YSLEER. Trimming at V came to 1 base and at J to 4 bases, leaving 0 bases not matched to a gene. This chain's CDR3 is CASSQGGRADTQYF. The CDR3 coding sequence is TGCGCCAGCAGCCAAGGCGGGAGGGCAGATACGCAGTATTTT.

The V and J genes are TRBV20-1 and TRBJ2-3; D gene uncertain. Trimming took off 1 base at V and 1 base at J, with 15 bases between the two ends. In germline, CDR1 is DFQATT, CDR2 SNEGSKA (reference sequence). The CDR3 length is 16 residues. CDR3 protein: CSARGAVFGRTDTQYF. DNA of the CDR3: TGCAGTGCTAGAGGTGCGGTTTTCGGACGCACAGATACGCAGTATTTT.

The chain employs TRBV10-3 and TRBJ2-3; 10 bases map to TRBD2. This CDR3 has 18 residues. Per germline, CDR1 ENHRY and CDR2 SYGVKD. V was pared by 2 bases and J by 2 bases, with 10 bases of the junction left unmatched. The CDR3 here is CAISEHTSGIRTTDTQYF. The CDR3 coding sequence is TGTGCCATCAGTGAGCATACTAGCGGGATCCGGACCACAGATACGCAGTATTTT.